This T cell receptor (beta chain) is drawn from a study of naive and memory T cell subsets. Treatment reported: skin biopsy from PPD injection site in Mantoux-positive individual. An oligonucleotide containing a UMI was ligated to the 3' end of TCR cDNA. Biopsied sites were PPD injections in people with a positive Mantoux test. Reverse transcription used DNase-treated unsorted total RNA, aiming for roughly 1 to 1000 ng. Ten or more counts support this clonotype. The antigen is unknown. Amplification of ligated cDNA took four PCR rounds with SP2 and nested alpha and beta constant primers. TCRdb reprocessed the UMI-ligation and nested PCR reads via MiXCR and lists one record per CDR3 protein. The data hold over 11,000 distinct CDR3 sequences, with 5.2% observed a single time. Trimming stripped 0 bases from V and 4 bases from J, with 14 bases between. The germline V gene has CDR1 SGHKS and CDR2 YYEKEE (reference sequence). This CDR3 spans 16 amino acids.

Whole-study results and caveats: This RNA-based method may be sensitive to activation-related transcript changes.

J is TRBJ1-5 and V is TRBV5-5; the D gene is possibly TRBD1 (6 bases). This clonotype originated in an adult in good health. The sample in question was skin, obtained from a tuberculin skin test site. The CDR3 DNA is TGTGCCAGCAGCTTGGCGTCAGGGGTCCTTAATCAGCCCCAGCATTTT. It yields the protein CASSLASGVLNQPQHF.